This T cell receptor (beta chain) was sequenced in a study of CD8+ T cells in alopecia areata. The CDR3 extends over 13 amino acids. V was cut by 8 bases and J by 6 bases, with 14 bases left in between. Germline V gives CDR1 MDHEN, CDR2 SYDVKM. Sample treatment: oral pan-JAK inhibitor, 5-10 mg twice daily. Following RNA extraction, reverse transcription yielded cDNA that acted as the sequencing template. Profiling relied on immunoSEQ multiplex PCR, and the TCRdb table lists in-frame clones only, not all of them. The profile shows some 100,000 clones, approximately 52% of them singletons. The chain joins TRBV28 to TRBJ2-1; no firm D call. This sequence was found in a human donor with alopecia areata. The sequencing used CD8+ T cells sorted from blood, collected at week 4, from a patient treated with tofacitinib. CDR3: CASGWISSNEQFF. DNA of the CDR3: TGTGCCAGCGGCTGGATTAGCTCCAATGAGCAGTTCTTC.